The following is a T cell receptor (beta chain) sequence with its context. What it binds is unknown. In the PCR, 60 Vbeta and 13 Jbeta primers were used. Assay: immunoSEQ multiplex PCR; the TCRdb copy retains only in-frame clones and omits some. The data show around 99,000 clones, around 86% seen once. The data stem from a study of cytomegalovirus exposure and HLA in healthy donors. Study conclusions and caveats: While the bulk of TCR sequences proved rare, some public TCRs turned up in many donors. Cytomegalovirus status was reportedly diagnosed by the classifier with high specificity and sensitivity. Beyond CMV serostatus, there was no information to go on about immune exposure.

In germline, CDR1 is MNHEY, CDR2 SVGAGI. The CDR3 loop spans 14 amino acids. The trim removed 2 bases at V and 6 bases at J, leaving 3 bases unmatched. The rearrangement links TRBV6-5 to TRBJ2-4, with 8 bases matching TRBD1. This clonotype was sampled from a woman aged 30 to 39 in good health and CMV-seronegative. The source material was PBMCs. CDR3 DNA: TGTGCCAGCAGTTACGGGACAGGCGGAAACATTCAGTACTTC. Its protein is CASSYGTGGNIQYF.